The T cell receptor beta chain described here comes from a study of T cells after posttransplantation cyclophosphamide. Study-level points and caveats: TRB overlap between skin or GI tissue T cells and blood was limited. Later post-transplant blood repertoires were often dominated by donor CD8+ memory clones. Recipient CMV seropositivity and CMV reactivation strongly tracked TRB clonality.

The table came from immunoSEQ multiplex PCR; TCRdb's copy has only in-frame clones and leaves some out. The profile covers fewer than 35,000 clones, none occurring a single time. A word on this clone: As yet, its antigen is unknown.

This CDR3 comprises 18 residues. The J segment lost 5 bases and the V segment lost 0 bases, leaving 7 bases of the junction unmatched. CDR1 is SEHNR, CDR2 FQNEAQ, per germline (reference sequence). The sequencing sample was made of PBMCs. The chain couples TRBV7-9 to TRBJ2-3; 14 bases align to TRBD2. This TCR was recovered from a woman aged 55-70 years in good health, CMV-negative, and a related stem cell transplant donor. The CDR3 sequence is CASSLAKRGLAGVDTQYF. CDR3 DNA sequence: TGTGCCAGCAGCTTAGCGAAGAGGGGACTAGCGGGGGTAGATACGCAGTATTTT. Full variable domain (outside the CDR3, taken from reference TRBV7-9 and TRBJ2-3): DTGVSQNPRHKITKRGQNVTFRCDPISEHNRLYWYRQTLGQGPEFLTYFQNEAQLEKSRLLSDRFSAERPKGSFSTLEIQRTEQGDSAMYLCASSLAKRGLAGVDTQYFGPGTRLTVL.